This TCR beta chain is drawn from a study of regulatory T cells in long-lasting Graves disease. Study results and limitations: Reduced TCR diversity was observed in persistent Graves' patients versus newly diagnosed patients. Clonotypes that were public and shared totalled 2,500 to 3,500 in persistent patients versus around 970 in new patients. Persistent disease preferred TRBV28, TRBJ1-2 and TRBJ2-5.

Both iRepertoire HTBI primers and Arm-PCR of CDR3 regions were used to build the TCR beta libraries. One entry per CDR3 protein results from TCRdb running MiXCR on the multiplex PCR reads. The table shows about 470,000 distinct CDR3 sequences, with 20% to 25% occurring only once. Points on this clonotype: The target antigen is unknown. A much larger clone is a single base away; this may be a read error.

The CDR3 extends over 16 amino acids. Germline CDR1 is SEHNR and CDR2 is FQNEAQ (reference sequence). Time point specified: persistent/refractory GD, antithyroid drugs over 5 years with positive TRAb. From RNA extracted from PBMCs, the TCR library was made. The source material was peripheral blood mononuclear cells (PBMCs), sampled when the disease was refractory, from a patient treated with antithyroid drugs. The TCR was taken from a female donor with Graves disease. The chain uses TRBV7-9 and TRBJ1-5, with 7 bases that match TRBD1. The CDR3 sequence: CVSSPGTDSFNQPQHF. The CDR3, as DNA: TGTGTCAGCAGCCCCGGGACAGACAGTTTCAATCAGCCCCAGCATTTT.